Presented here are 16 T cell receptor beta chains from one specimen sequenced in a study of blood T cell repertoires in COVID-19. TCRdb's copy holds only in-frame clones and misses some; the assay was immunoSEQ multiplex PCR. The sample lists tens of thousands of clones, 91% occurring once. The sequenced sample was peripheral blood. The source of these receptors is a woman in her forties or fifties in a cohort sampled during active COVID-19.

The rearrangement joins TRBV2 to TRBJ1-1, with D unresolved. The CDR3 sequence is 12 residues long. Germline V CDR1 and CDR2: SNHLY, FYNNEI. Trimming left V 3 bases short and J 6 bases short, with 8 bases between. The DNA for the CDR3 is TGTGCCAGCAGTGATAACAATCCTGAAGCTTTCTTT. Protein: CASSDNNPEAFF.

This chain links TRBV27 with TRBJ2-3, with 11 positions matching TRBD2. V shed 3 bases, J shed 3 bases, and the junction held 5 bases outside the gene matches. Germline V CDR1 and CDR2: MNHEY, SMNVEV (reference sequence). The CDR3 loop spans 16 amino acids. The CDR3 here is CASSFTSGSTTDTQYF. The CDR3 nucleotides are TGTGCCAGCAGTTTTACTAGCGGGAGTACTACAGATACGCAGTATTTT.

J is TRBJ1-5 and V is TRBV4-1, with 7 bases lining up with TRBD1. In germline, CDR1 is MGHRA, CDR2 YSYEKL. This CDR3 comprises 18 residues. Trimming at V came to 0 bases and at J to 7 bases, leaving 15 bases not matched to a gene. CDR3 nucleotide sequence: TGCGCCAGCAGCCAAGATCAAGCAGGGGGGTTTTTTTCACAGCCCCAGCATTTT. Translation: CASSQDQAGGFFSQPQHF.

The chain is built from TRBV2 and TRBJ1-1; 9 nucleotides agree with TRBD1. This CDR3 has 14 residues. Unmatched junction bases numbered 3, after V lost 6 bases and J lost 1 base. The germline V gene encodes CDR1 SNHLY and CDR2 FYNNEI. The CDR3 DNA follows: TGTGCCAGCAGCTGGGGACAGGGGAACACTGAAGCTTTCTTT. This sequence encodes CASSWGQGNTEAFF.

The chain links TRBV19 to TRBJ2-7; 10 bases are a match to TRBD2. The V segment lost 5 bases and the J segment 4 bases; nucleotides outside the gene matches: 5. Germline V gene lookup returns CDR1 LNHDA and CDR2 SQIVND (reference sequence). The CDR3 has 14 amino acids. Written as DNA, the CDR3 is TGTGCCAGTAGTCCGGGACTAGCGTTTTACGAGCAGTACTTC. Protein sequence: CASSPGLAFYEQYF. Together with reference TRBV19 and TRBJ2-7, the CDR3 gives the full variable domain: DGGITQSPKYLFRKEGQNVTLSCEQNLNHDAMYWYRQDPGQGLRLIYYSQIVNDFQKGDIAEGYSVSREKKESFPLTVTSAQKNPTAFYLCASSPGLAFYEQYFGPGTRLTVT.

Notes on this clone: This specimen includes other DNA sequences encoding the same CDR3. This rearrangement joins TRBV29-1 to TRBJ1-2; D unresolved. Germline CDR1 and CDR2: SQVTM and ANQGSEA. The CDR3 totals 11 residues. V shed 4 bases and J shed 2 bases, with 5 bases lying between them. The CDR3 spells CSVAVNYGYTF. CDR3 bases: TGCAGCGTTGCCGTCAACTATGGCTACACCTTC.

This chain links TRBV4-1 with TRBJ2-5, with a possible D match to TRBD2 (5 bases). This CDR3 contains 14 residues. The V gene's germline CDR1 is MGHRA and CDR2 YSYEKL. Deletions cut 2 bases from V and 5 bases from J, with 12 bases between. The CDR3 DNA reads TGCGCCAGCAGCCAATTCGGCGGGTCGGAGACCCAGTACTTC. It specifies CASSQFGGSETQYF.

The gene calls are TRBV7-8 and TRBJ2-7, with D tentatively TRBD2 (5 bases). The CDR3 length is 13 residues. Germline assignment: CDR1 SGHVS and CDR2 FQNEAQ. Between the trimmed V and J ends, which lost 5 bases and 3 bases, there was a span of 11 bases. CDR3 DNA sequence: TGTGCCAGCAGCGCGGACTGGATCTACGAGCAGTACTTC. Translation: CASSADWIYEQYF.

V gene TRBV5-5 combines with J gene TRBJ1-2, with D tentatively TRBD1 (5 bases). Per the germline V gene, CDR1 is SGHKS and CDR2 is YYEKEE (reference sequence). This CDR3 is built from 15 residues. V was cut by 0 bases and J by 2 bases, with 11 bases left in between. In DNA form, the CDR3 reads TGTGCCAGCAGCTTGGGCCCGGGGGTAAACTATGGCTACACCTTC. This sequence encodes CASSLGPGVNYGYTF.

The chain uses TRBV11-2 and TRBJ1-6, with 8 bases aligning to TRBD1. Germline loops: CDR1 SGHAT, CDR2 FQNNGV. The CDR3 contains 15 residues. The V gene end was trimmed by 5 bases and the J gene end by 9 bases; junction bases not matched to a gene: 9. CDR3: CASSRRTGQGSPLHF. The CDR3 DNA reads as TGTGCCAGCAGCCGTCGGACAGGGCAGGGTTCACCCCTCCACTTT.

This clone has only one observation. The chain links TRBV6-5 to TRBJ2-2; maybe TRBD1 (5 bases). This CDR3 is built from 15 residues. Trimming took 6 bases from V and 5 from J, leaving 16 bases between them. CDR1 MNHEY and CDR2 SVGAGI come from the germline V gene. The CDR3 is CASSPRAGPTGELFF. CDR3 bases: TGTGCCAGCAGCCCCAGGGCAGGGCCAACCGGGGAGCTGTTTTTT.

The chain uses TRBV19 and TRBJ1-5, with 7 bases lining up with TRBD1. Germline V lookup: CDR1 LNHDA, CDR2 SQIVND (reference sequence). J gave up 11 bases and V 4 bases, and 20 bases lay outside the gene matches. The CDR3 sequence is 17 residues long. CDR3 bases: TGTGCCAGTAGTACTTACAGGGGTCGGGATCACTGGCAGTCCCAGCATTTT. It codes for CASSTYRGRDHWQSQHF.

The chain carries TRBV30 and TRBJ1-2; possibly TRBD1 for D (6 bases). Between the trimmed V and J ends, which lost 2 bases and 1 base, there was a span of 14 bases. Germline CDR1 reads GTSNPN; CDR2 reads SVGIG (reference sequence). The CDR3 loop spans 15 amino acids. CDR3 region: CAWSSEDSGNYGYTF. In DNA form, the CDR3 reads TGTGCCTGGAGTTCCGAGGACAGCGGTAACTATGGCTACACCTTC.

V is TRBV5-4 and J is TRBJ1-2; TRBD1 agrees at 8 bases. This CDR3 has 13 residues. The trim removed 4 bases at V and 5 bases at J, leaving 4 bases unmatched. CDR1 and CDR2 from the germline V gene are SGHNT and YYREEE (reference sequence). DNA for the CDR3: TGTGCCAGCAGCCGGGACAGGCAGTATGGCTACACCTTC. Translated, it gives CASSRDRQYGYTF. Variable domain in full (rest from reference TRBV5-4 and TRBJ1-2): ETGVTQSPTHLIKTRGQQVTLRCSSQSGHNTVSWYQQALGQGPQFIFQYYREEENGRGNFPPRFSGLQFPNYSSELNVNALELDDSALYLCASSRDRQYGYTFGSGTRLTVV.

This clone appeared a few times. The V call is TRBV19, the J call TRBJ2-1; perhaps TRBD2 as D (5 bases). The V end lost 4 bases, the J end lost 10 bases, and 14 bases lay between the germline ends. Germline CDR1 is LNHDA and CDR2 is SQIVND (reference sequence). The CDR3 length is 13 residues. CDR3 sequence reads: CASSTQRGGEQFF. The CDR3 nucleotides are TGTGCCAGTAGTACCCAGCGTGGCGGGGAGCAGTTCTTC.

The gene calls are TRBV19 and TRBJ1-5; 7 bases agree with TRBD1. This CDR3 has 15 amino acids. V shed 6 bases, J shed 7 bases, and the junction held 12 bases outside the gene matches. Germline CDR1 and CDR2: LNHDA and SQIVND (reference sequence). The CDR3 reads CASRQGSVGGQPQHF. The CDR3 DNA reads TGTGCCAGTAGACAGGGGTCTGTAGGTGGGCAGCCCCAGCATTTT.